This TCR beta chain emerged from a study of blood T cell repertoires in COVID-19. Overall study: Donors in the United States, Italy and Spain gave samples during acute or convalescent COVID-19.

Here immunoSEQ multiplex PCR was the method, and the copy in TCRdb shows in-frame clones only, minus some. The data show 150,000 to 200,000 clones, 83% seen once. Germline V gene lookup returns CDR1 LNHDA and CDR2 SQIVND (reference sequence). The CDR3 consists of 15 residues. The trim removed 3 bases at V and 5 bases at J, leaving 1 base unmatched. This TCR was sampled from an elderly woman with acute or convalescent COVID-19. Sequencing was carried out using peripheral blood. This chain uses TRBV19 with TRBJ2-2; 12 bases fit TRBD2. For the CDR3, the DNA is TGTGCCAGTAGTATCACTAGCGGGGGGACCGGGGAGCTGTTTTTT. Protein sequence: CASSITSGGTGELFF.